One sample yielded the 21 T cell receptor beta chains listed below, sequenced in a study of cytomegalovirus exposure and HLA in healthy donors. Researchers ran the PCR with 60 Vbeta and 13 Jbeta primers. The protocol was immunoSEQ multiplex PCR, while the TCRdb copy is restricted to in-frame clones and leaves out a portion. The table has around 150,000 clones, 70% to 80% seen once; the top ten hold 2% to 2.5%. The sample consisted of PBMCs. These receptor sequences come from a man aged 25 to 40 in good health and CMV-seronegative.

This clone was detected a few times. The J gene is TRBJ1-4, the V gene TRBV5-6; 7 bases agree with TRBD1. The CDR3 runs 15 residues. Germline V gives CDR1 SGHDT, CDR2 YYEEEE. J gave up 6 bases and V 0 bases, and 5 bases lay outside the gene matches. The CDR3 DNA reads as TGTGCCAGCAGCTTGGCCGGGACAGCGGATGAAAAACTGTTTTTT. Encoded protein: CASSLAGTADEKLFF.

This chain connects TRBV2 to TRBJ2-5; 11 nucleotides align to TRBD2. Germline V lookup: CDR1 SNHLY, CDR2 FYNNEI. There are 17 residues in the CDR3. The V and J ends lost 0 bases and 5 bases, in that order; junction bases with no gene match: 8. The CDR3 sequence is CASSEAGSGRAVETQYF. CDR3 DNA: TGTGCCAGCAGTGAAGCCGGTAGCGGGAGGGCCGTGGAGACCCAGTACTTC.

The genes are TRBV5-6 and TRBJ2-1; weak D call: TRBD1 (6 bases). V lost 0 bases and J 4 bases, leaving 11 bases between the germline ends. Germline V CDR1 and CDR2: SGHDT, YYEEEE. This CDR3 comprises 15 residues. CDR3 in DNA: TGTGCCAGCAGCTTGGACCAGGGGATGTACAATGAGCAGTTCTTC. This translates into CASSLDQGMYNEQFF.

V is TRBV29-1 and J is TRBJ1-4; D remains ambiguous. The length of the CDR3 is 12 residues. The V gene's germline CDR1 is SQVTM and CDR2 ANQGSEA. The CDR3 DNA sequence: TGCAGTGCCGAAGTAGTAGAAGAAAAACTGTTTTTT. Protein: CSAEVVEEKLFF.

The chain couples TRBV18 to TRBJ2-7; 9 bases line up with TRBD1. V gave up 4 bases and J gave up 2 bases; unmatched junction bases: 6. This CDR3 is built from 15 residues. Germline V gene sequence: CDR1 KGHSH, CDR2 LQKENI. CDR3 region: CASSRKDRGPYEQYF. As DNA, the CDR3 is TGTGCCAGCTCACGAAAGGACAGGGGCCCCTACGAGCAGTACTTC. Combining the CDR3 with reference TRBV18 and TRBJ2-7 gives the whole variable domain NAGVMQNPRHLVRRRGQEARLRCSPMKGHSHVYWYRQLPEEGLKFMVYLQKENIIDESGMPKERFSAEFPKEGPSILRIQQVVRGDSAAYFCASSRKDRGPYEQYFGPGTRLTVT.

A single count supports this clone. The CDR3 protein is CASRGDNEQFF. CDR3 DNA: TGTGCCAGCCGGGGGGACAATGAGCAGTTCTTC. The chain links TRBV5-4 to TRBJ2-1, with 7 nucleotides matching TRBD2. J lost 5 bases, V lost 7 bases, and 0 bases had no gene match. The CDR3 is made up of 11 amino acids. Per germline, CDR1 SGHNT and CDR2 YYREEE (reference sequence).

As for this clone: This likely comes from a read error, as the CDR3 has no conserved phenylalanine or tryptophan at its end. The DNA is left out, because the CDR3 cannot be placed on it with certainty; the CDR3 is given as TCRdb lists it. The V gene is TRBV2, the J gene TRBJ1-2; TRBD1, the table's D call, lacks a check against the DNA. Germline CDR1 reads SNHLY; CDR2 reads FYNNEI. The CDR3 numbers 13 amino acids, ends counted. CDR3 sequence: CASSLSVGKPSLI.

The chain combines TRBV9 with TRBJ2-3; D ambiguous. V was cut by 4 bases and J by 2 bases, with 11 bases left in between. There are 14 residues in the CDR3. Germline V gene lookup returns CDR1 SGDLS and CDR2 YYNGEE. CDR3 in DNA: TGTGCCAGCAGCCCCTTGGGCCTCACAGATACGCAGTATTTT. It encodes CASSPLGLTDTQYF.

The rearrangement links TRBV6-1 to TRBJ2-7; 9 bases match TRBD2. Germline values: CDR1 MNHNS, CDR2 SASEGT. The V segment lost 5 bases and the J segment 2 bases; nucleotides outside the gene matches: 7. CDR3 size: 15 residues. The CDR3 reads CASSQNRLAAYEQYF. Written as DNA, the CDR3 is TGTGCCAGCAGTCAAAACCGACTAGCGGCCTACGAGCAGTACTTC.

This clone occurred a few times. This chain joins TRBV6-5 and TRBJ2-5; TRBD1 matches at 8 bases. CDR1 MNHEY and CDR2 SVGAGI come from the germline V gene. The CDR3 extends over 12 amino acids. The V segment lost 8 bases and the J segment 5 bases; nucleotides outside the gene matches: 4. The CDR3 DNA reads TGTGCCAGCCAGGGGGCTTCGGAGACCCAGTACTTC. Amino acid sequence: CASQGASETQYF.

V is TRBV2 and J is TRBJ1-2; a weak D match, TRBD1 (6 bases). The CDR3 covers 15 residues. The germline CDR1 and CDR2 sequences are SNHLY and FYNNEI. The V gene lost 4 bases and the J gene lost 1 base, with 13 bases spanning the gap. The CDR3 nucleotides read TGTGCCAGCAGTGTTAGCCAGGGGAATAACTATGGCTACACCTTC. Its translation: CASSVSQGNNYGYTF.

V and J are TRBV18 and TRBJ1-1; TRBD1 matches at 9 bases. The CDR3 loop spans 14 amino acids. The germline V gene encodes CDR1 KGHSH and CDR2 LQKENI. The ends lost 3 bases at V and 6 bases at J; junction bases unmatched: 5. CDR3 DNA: TGTGCCAGCTCACCCCGACAGGGGGGAGCTGAAGCTTTCTTT. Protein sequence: CASSPRQGGAEAFF.

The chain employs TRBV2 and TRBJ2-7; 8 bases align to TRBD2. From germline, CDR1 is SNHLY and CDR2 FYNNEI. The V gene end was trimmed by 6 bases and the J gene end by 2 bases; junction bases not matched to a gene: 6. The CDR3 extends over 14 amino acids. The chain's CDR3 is CASSGGGKPYEQYF. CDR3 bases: TGTGCCAGCAGCGGGGGGGGCAAACCCTACGAGCAGTACTTC. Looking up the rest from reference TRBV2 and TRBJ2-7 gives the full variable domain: EPEVTQTPSHQVTQMGQEVILRCVPISNHLYFYWYRQILGQKVEFLVSFYNNEISEKSEIFDDQFSVERPDGSNFTLKIRSTKLEDSAMYFCASSGGGKPYEQYFGPGTRLTVT.

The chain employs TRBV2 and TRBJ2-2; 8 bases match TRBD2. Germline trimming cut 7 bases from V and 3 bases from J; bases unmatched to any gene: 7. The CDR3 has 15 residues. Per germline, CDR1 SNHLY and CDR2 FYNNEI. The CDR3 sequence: CASNSGLVDTGELFF. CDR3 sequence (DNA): TGTGCCAGCAATTCGGGACTAGTGGACACCGGGGAGCTGTTTTTT.

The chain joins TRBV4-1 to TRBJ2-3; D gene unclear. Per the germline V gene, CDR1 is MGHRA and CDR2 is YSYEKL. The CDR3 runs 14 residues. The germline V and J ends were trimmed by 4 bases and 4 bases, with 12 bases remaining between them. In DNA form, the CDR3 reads TGCGCCAGCAGCCTTCGAACATTCGCAGATACGCAGTATTTT. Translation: CASSLRTFADTQYF.

In DNA, the CDR3 is TGTGCCAGCTCACCATACGGGTTGGAGACCCAGTACTTC. It is translated as CASSPYGLETQYF. The genes are TRBV18 and TRBJ2-5; D remains unclear. Germline CDR1 is KGHSH and CDR2 is LQKENI. The V and J ends lost 2 bases and 5 bases respectively, with 9 bases between them. The CDR3 is 13 amino acids.

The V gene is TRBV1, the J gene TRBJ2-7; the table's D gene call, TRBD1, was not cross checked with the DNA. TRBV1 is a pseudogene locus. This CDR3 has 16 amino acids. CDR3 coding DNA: TGCACCAGCAGCCAAAGGACGGACAGATTCTCCTACGAGCAGTACTTC. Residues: CTSSQRTDRFSYEQYF.

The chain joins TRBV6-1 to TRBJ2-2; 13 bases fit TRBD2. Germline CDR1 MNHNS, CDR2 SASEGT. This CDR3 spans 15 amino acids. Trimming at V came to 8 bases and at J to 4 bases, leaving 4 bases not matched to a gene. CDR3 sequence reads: CASVRLAGGTGELFF. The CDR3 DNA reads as TGTGCCAGCGTTCGACTAGCGGGAGGCACCGGGGAGCTGTTTTTT.

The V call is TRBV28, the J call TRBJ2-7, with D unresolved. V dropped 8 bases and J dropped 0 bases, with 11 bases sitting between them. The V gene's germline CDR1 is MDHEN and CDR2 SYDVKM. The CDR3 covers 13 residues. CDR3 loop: CASRSPSSYEQYF. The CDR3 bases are TGTGCCAGCCGTAGCCCATCCTCCTACGAGCAGTACTTC. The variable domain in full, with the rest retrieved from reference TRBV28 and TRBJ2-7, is DVKVTQSSRYLVKRTGEKVFLECVQDMDHENMFWYRQDPGLGLRLIYFSYDVKMKEKGDIPEGYSVSREKKERFSLILESASTNQTSMYLCASRSPSSYEQYFGPGTRLTVT.

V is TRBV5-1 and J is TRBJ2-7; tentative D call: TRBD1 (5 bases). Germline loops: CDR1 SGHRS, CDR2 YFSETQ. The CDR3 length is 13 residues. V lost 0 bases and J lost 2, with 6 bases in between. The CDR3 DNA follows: TGCGCCAGCAGCTTGGAACAGGCCTACGAGCAGTACTTC. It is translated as CASSLEQAYEQYF.

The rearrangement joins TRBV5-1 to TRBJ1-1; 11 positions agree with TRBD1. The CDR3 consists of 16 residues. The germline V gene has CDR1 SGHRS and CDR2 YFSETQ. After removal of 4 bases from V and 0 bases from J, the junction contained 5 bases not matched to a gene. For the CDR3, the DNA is TGCGCCAGCAGCCGATGGACAGGGGGCATGAACACTGAAGCTTTCTTT. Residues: CASSRWTGGMNTEAFF.